This TCR beta chain was retrieved from a study of shared clonotypes between healthy human individuals. The overall study: Two women and three men aged 18 to 49 made up the donors.

Sequenced by immunoSEQ multiplex PCR; TCRdb stores in-frame clones only, minus some. The table has fewer than 500,000 clones, about three quarters seen once. The CDR3 is 16 residues long. As to this clone: Its cognate antigen is unknown.

Study results and caveats: The donor pool, a small one, limited the genetic and exposure-history diversity represented.

Sequenced: PBMCs. This TCR was recovered from a woman in her thirties or forties in good health. Some clones in this sample may be carry-over from other donors' samples. The chain carries TRBV21-1 and TRBJ2-7; TRBD2 is the table's D call, not checked against the DNA. TRBV21-1 constitutes a pseudogene. This CDR3 is CASSRLCAGEAYEQYF. CDR3 in DNA: TGTGCCAGCAGCAGGCTATGTGCGGGAGAAGCCTACGAGCAGTACTTC.